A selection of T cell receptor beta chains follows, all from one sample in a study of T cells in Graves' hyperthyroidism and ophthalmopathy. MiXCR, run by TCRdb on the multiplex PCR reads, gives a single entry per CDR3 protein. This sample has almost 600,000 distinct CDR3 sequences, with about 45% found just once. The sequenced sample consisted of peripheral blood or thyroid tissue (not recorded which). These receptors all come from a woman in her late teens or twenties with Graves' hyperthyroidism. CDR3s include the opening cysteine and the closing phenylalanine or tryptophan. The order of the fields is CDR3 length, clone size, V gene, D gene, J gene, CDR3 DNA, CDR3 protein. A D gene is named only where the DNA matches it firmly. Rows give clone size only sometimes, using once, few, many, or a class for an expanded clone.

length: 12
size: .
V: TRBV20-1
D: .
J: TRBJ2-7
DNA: TGCAGATTCCTCCTGGGGACCTACGAGCAGTACTTC
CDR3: CRFLLGTYEQYF

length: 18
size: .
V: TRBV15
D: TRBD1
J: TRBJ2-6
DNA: TGTGCCACCAGCACTTCGGGACAGATTTTCTCTGGGGCCAACGTCCTGACTTTC
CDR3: CATSTSGQIFSGANVLTF

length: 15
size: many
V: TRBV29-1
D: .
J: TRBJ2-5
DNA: TGCAGCGTTGGGCTATATTCAACTCCACAAGAGACCCAGTACTTC
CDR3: CSVGLYSTPQETQYF

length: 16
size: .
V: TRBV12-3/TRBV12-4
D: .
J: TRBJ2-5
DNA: TGTGCCAGCAGCTTCACGAAGGGCGGGTATGGAGAGACCCAGTACTTC
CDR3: CASSFTKGGYGETQYF

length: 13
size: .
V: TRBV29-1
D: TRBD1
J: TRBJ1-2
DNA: TGCAGTCTCGGACAGGGGGAATCTGATGGCTACACCTTC
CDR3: CSLGQGESDGYTF

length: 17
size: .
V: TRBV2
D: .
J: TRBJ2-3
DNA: TGTGCCAGCAGTCCTGGCGGTGGGGGGAATAAATCAGATACGCAGTATTTT
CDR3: CASSPGGGGNKSDTQYF

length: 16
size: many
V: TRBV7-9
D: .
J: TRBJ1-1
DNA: TGTGCCAGCAGCTCTGAGACGGTAGTTTCTAACACTGAAGCTTTCTTT
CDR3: CASSSETVVSNTEAFF

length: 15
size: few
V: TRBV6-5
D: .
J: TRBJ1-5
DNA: TGTGCCAGCAGTGAAAACATTTATAGCAATCAGCCCCAGCATTTT
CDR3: CASSENIYSNQPQHF

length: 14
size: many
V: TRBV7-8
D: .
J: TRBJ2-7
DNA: TGTGCCAGCAGCTTACCGACAGCGAGCTACGAGCAGTACTTC
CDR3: CASSLPTASYEQYF

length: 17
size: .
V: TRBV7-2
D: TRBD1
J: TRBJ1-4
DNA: TGTGCCAGCAGCTCCTCTCCATCTCAGGGGGCGAACGAAAAACTGTTTTTT
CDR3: CASSSSPSQGANEKLFF